This T cell receptor beta chain was retrieved from a study of shared clonotypes between healthy human individuals. Study-wide results and caveats: Sorted-subset samples were not fully sequenced, rarefaction indicated. In a few donors, around 5% of naive CD4 clonotypes appeared in common.

A word on this clone: The target antigen is unknown.

Genomic DNA (from each subset) was split evenly across several immunoSEQ plates. Authors' methods: ImmunoSEQ yielded junction-only sequences lacking quality scores, so filtering differed. This table comes from immunoSEQ multiplex PCR, and its TCRdb copy is limited to in-frame clones, with some not included. D and trimming were read from the DNA, whereas the V and J calls and clone size are those reported in that table. The repertoire holds some 600,000 clones, with 95% to 97% as singletons. The CDR3 sequence is 16 residues long. Germline CDR1 and CDR2: SGDLS and YYNGEE. The V and J ends lost 1 base and 4 bases respectively, with 15 bases between them. The naive CD8 fraction comprised CD45RO-negative cells positively selected for CCR7 and excluded terminally differentiated effector memory CD45RA+ cells.

V usage is TRBV9 and J usage is TRBJ2-1; tentatively, D is TRBD1 or TRBD2 (6 bases each). The TCR sequence derives from a woman in her 30s in good health. Sequenced material: naive CD8+ T cells sorted from blood. The CDR3 bases are TGTGCCAGCAGCGTATTTAGCGGAGGGGGGTACAATGAGCAGTTCTTC. Translation: CASSVFSGGGYNEQFF.